The 24 T cell receptor beta chains listed next were all sequenced from one sample in a study of control samples from healthy donors and cancer patients. Profiling relied on immunoSEQ multiplex PCR, and the TCRdb table lists in-frame clones only, not all of them. The data contain 150,000 to 190,000 clones, approximately 93% of them singletons. The specimen was blood. These receptors came from a man aged 45-60 years in good health.

Details on this clone: The junction differs from germline at one of its ends, possibly a read error. J is TRBJ1-2 and V is TRBV3-1 (or the pseudogene TRBV3-2); D remains unclear. This CDR3 is 13 amino acids long. Germline CDR1 and CDR2: LGHDT and YNNKEL (reference sequence). The CDR3 loop is CASSQDLGGIRAF. As DNA, the CDR3 is TGTGCCAGCAGCCAAGATCTGGGCGGAATTAGGGCCTTC.

V is TRBV18 and J is TRBJ2-3; D gene uncertain. The V end lost 0 bases, the J end lost 4 bases, and 8 bases lay between the germline ends. The germline V gene has CDR1 KGHSH and CDR2 LQKENI. The CDR3 has 14 residues. The CDR3 DNA reads TGTGCCAGCTCACCACCGGGCCTCCCAGATACGCAGTATTTT. Translation gives CASSPPGLPDTQYF.

The CDR3: CASSTTGNEQPQHF. The CDR3, as DNA: TGTGCCAGCAGCACAACAGGGAACGAGCAGCCCCAGCATTTT. V is TRBV6-6 and J is TRBJ1-5, with D possibly being TRBD1 (6 bases). CDR3 size: 14 residues. The V end was cut by 6 bases, the J end by 7 bases, with 16 bases between. CDR1 and CDR2 from the germline V gene are MNHNY and SVGAGI (reference sequence).

The chain recombines TRBV6-1 with TRBJ2-1; 9 bases are shared with TRBD2. The CDR3 extends over 16 amino acids. J was trimmed by 0 bases and V by 2 bases; bases with no gene match: 2. Germline V gives CDR1 MNHNS, CDR2 SASEGT. The CDR3 is CASSEFSGGSYNEQFF. The CDR3 coding sequence is TGTGCCAGCAGTGAATTTAGCGGGGGCTCCTACAATGAGCAGTTCTTC.

The rearrangement joins TRBV2 to TRBJ1-6, with D unresolved. The length of the CDR3 is 14 residues. Germline V lookup: CDR1 SNHLY, CDR2 FYNNEI. Trimming removed 4 bases at V and 7 bases at J, with 11 bases between. The CDR3 DNA reads TGTGCCAGCAGTGGCTCGGTCATAAATTCACCCCTCCACTTT. Its protein product is CASSGSVINSPLHF.

As for this clone: Germline and junction disagree at one end, which may indicate a read error. The V call is TRBV7-7, the J call TRBJ1-1; weak D call: TRBD1 (5 bases). Germline CDR1 is SSHAT and CDR2 is FNYEAQ (reference sequence). CDR3 length: 13 residues. The CDR3: CASSLGRNTEAFF. In nucleotides, the CDR3 is TGTGCTAGCAGCTTGGGACGGAACACTGAAGCTTTCTTT. The complete variable domain, with remaining parts taken from reference TRBV7-7 and TRBJ1-1, reads GAGVSQSPRYKVTKRGQDVTLRCDPISSHATLYWYQQALGQGPEFLTYFNYEAQPDKSGLPSDRFSAERPEGSISTLTIQRTEQRDSAMYRCASSLGRNTEAFFGQGTRLTVV.

In nucleotides, the CDR3 is TGTGCTAGTGGTTTGGGGGGACCAACTGCCCTCGGTGAGCAGTTCTTC. It translates to CASGLGGPTALGEQFF. The genes are TRBV12-5 and TRBJ2-1; D tentatively reads TRBD1 or TRBD2 (5 bases each). The CDR3 runs 16 residues. Germline assignment: CDR1 LGHNT and CDR2 FRNRAP. Trimming took 1 base from V and 9 from J, leaving 19 bases between them.

The chain links TRBV19 to TRBJ2-4; D assignment may be TRBD1 or TRBD2 (5 bases each). This CDR3 is 14 amino acids long. Germline loops: CDR1 LNHDA, CDR2 SQIVND (reference sequence). The V end lost 7 bases, the J end lost 0 bases, and 10 bases lay between the germline ends. The CDR3 bases are TGTGCCAGTATCGGGACGGGAGCCAAAAACATTCAGTACTTC. Translated, it gives CASIGTGAKNIQYF.

This chain links TRBV3-1 (or the pseudogene TRBV3-2) with TRBJ2-7; D is perhaps TRBD1 (5 bases). The germline V gene has CDR1 LGHDT and CDR2 YNNKEL (reference sequence). V lost 1 base and J 1 base, leaving 8 bases between the germline ends. The CDR3 spans 14 residues. The DNA of the CDR3 is TGTGCCAGCAGCCAAGTCACAGGATCCTACGAGCAGTACTTC. As protein: CASSQVTGSYEQYF.

This chain connects TRBV6-1 to TRBJ2-7; no clear D gene. Trimming took off 7 bases at V and 0 bases at J, with 13 bases between the two ends. The CDR3 is 14 amino acids. In germline, CDR1 is MNHNS, CDR2 SASEGT. This CDR3 reads CASTNKDHSYEQYF. In DNA, the CDR3 is TGTGCCAGCACTAACAAGGACCACTCCTACGAGCAGTACTTC.

V and J are TRBV5-1 and TRBJ1-2; weak D call: TRBD1 (5 bases). The V end was cut by 0 bases, the J end by 5 bases, with 11 bases between. Germline CDR1 and CDR2: SGHRS and YFSETQ. This CDR3 is built from 14 residues. For the CDR3, the DNA is TGCGCCAGCAGCTTGGACGGGGCCTCTTATGGCTACACCTTC. Residues: CASSLDGASYGYTF.

A single count supports this clone. The chain carries TRBV19 and TRBJ1-5; no reliable D call. CDR1 LNHDA and CDR2 SQIVND come from the germline V gene (reference sequence). The V gene lost 3 bases and the J gene lost 4 bases, with 13 bases spanning the gap. This CDR3 comprises 15 residues. CDR3 protein: CASSIIGLGNQPQHF. The DNA for the CDR3 is TGTGCCAGTAGTATTATAGGGCTTGGGAATCAGCCCCAGCATTTT.

This sequence joins TRBV7-8 and TRBJ1-6; unclear D gene. Trimming pared 5 bases from V and 13 bases from J, leaving 9 bases between. The CDR3 runs 11 residues. From germline, CDR1 is SGHVS and CDR2 FQNEAQ. The CDR3 nucleotides read TGTGCCAGCAGCCCTGGGATTCCCCTCCACTTT. This encodes CASSPGIPLHF.

The chain recombines TRBV28 with TRBJ2-7; 8 nucleotides match TRBD2. Losses at the gene ends were 8 bases for V and 3 bases for J; bases not matched to a gene: 6. The CDR3 loop spans 13 amino acids. From germline, CDR1 is MDHEN and CDR2 SYDVKM. The CDR3 nucleotides read TGTGCCAGCTTAGGAACTAGCGGCTACGAGCAGTACTTC. Translated, it gives CASLGTSGYEQYF.

This chain links TRBV15 with TRBJ2-1; 10 nucleotides line up with TRBD2. The germline gives CDR1 LNHNV, CDR2 YYDKDF (reference sequence). CDR3 length: 16 residues. J was trimmed by 4 bases and V by 5 bases; bases with no gene match: 8. This chain's CDR3 is CATSAGLADPYNEQFF. For the CDR3, the DNA is TGTGCCACCAGCGCAGGACTAGCGGATCCTTACAATGAGCAGTTCTTC. Full variable domain (remainder filled in from reference TRBV15 and TRBJ2-1): DAMVIQNPRYQVTQFGKPVTLSCSQTLNHNVMYWYQQKSSQAPKLLFHYYDKDFNNEADTPDNFQSRRPNTSFCFLDIRSPGLGDTAMYLCATSAGLADPYNEQFFGPGTRLTVL.

The chain combines TRBV3-1 (or the pseudogene TRBV3-2) with TRBJ2-2, with 9 bases aligning to TRBD2. Germline loops: CDR1 LGHDT, CDR2 YNNKEL (reference sequence). This CDR3 region has 17 residues. V dropped 4 bases and J dropped 4; count of bases not matched to a gene: 10. CDR3: CASSRLPGLATTGELFF. CDR3 nucleotide sequence: TGTGCCAGCAGCCGTCTACCGGGACTAGCAACCACCGGGGAGCTGTTTTTT.

The chain is built from TRBV10-3 and TRBJ2-6; possibly TRBD1 for D (6 bases). Germline-derived CDR1 and CDR2 are ENHRY and SYGVKD. The CDR3 extends over 14 amino acids. The V end lost 6 bases, the J end lost 3 bases, and 9 bases lay between the germline ends. CDR3: CAIRTGGGANVLTF. In DNA, the CDR3 is TGTGCCATCAGGACAGGTGGTGGGGCCAACGTCCTGACTTTC.

The J gene is TRBJ2-1, the V gene TRBV5-4; 9 positions match TRBD2. This CDR3 region has 16 residues. CDR1 and CDR2 from the germline V gene are SGHNT and YYREEE (reference sequence). V was pared by 0 bases and J by 9 bases, with 10 bases of the junction left unmatched. CDR3 sequence: CASSLARASGNREQFF. The CDR3, as DNA: TGTGCCAGCAGCTTGGCCAGGGCTAGCGGGAATCGTGAGCAGTTCTTC.

This rearrangement joins TRBV6-5 to TRBJ2-3; the D gene could be TRBD1 or TRBD2 (7 bases each). The CDR3 consists of 16 residues. Germline loops: CDR1 MNHEY, CDR2 SVGAGI. Trimming took off 2 bases at V and 2 bases at J, with 14 bases between the two ends. The CDR3 coding sequence is TGTGCCAGCAGTTACCCCAGGGGGGGGTACACAGATACGCAGTATTTT. It yields the protein CASSYPRGGYTDTQYF.

The chain joins TRBV3-1 (or the pseudogene TRBV3-2) to TRBJ2-3, with D possibly matching TRBD1 (5 bases). CDR1 is LGHDT and CDR2 is YNNKEL in the germline V gene (reference sequence). The germline V and J ends were trimmed by 0 bases and 3 bases, with 16 bases remaining between them. This CDR3 comprises 17 residues. CDR3 amino acids: CASSQDWGGLGTDTQYF. CDR3 DNA: TGTGCCAGCAGCCAAGACTGGGGCGGCTTGGGGACAGATACGCAGTATTTT.

This sequence joins TRBV18 and TRBJ1-4; D is perhaps TRBD1 (5 bases). Trimming shortened V by 0 bases and J by 7 bases, and 9 bases separated the two germline ends. Germline-derived CDR1 and CDR2 are KGHSH and LQKENI. CDR3 size: 14 residues. Written as DNA, the CDR3 is TGTGCCAGCTCACCACCATCAGGGCCTGAAAAACTGTTTTTT. Residues: CASSPPSGPEKLFF.

This clone is a singleton in its sample. The chain employs TRBV2 and TRBJ2-3, with 9 bases lining up with TRBD2. The CDR3 has 14 amino acids. Looked up from germline, CDR1 is SNHLY and CDR2 is FYNNEI. Trimming cost V 2 bases and J 4 bases; bases outside gene matches: 1. As DNA, the CDR3 is TGTGCCAGCAGTGAAATAGCGGGAGCAGATACGCAGTATTTT. As protein: CASSEIAGADTQYF. Complete variable domain (other parts from reference TRBV2 and TRBJ2-3): EPEVTQTPSHQVTQMGQEVILRCVPISNHLYFYWYRQILGQKVEFLVSFYNNEISEKSEIFDDQFSVERPDGSNFTLKIRSTKLEDSAMYFCASSEIAGADTQYFGPGTRLTVL.

V and J are TRBV29-1 and TRBJ2-7; possibly TRBD1 or TRBD2 for D (7 bases each). Germline loops: CDR1 SQVTM, CDR2 ANQGSEA. CDR3 length: 12 amino acids. V was shortened by 2 bases and J by 5 bases, with 10 bases between the two germline ends. The CDR3 here is CSVEQGGHEQYF. CDR3 in DNA: TGCAGCGTTGAACAGGGGGGGCACGAGCAGTACTTC.

The chain carries TRBV19 and TRBJ2-3, with a weak D call TRBD2 (5 bases). The CDR3 totals 17 residues. CDR1 LNHDA and CDR2 SQIVND come from the germline V gene (reference sequence). Trimming removed 7 bases from V and 4 bases from J, with 24 bases in between. The CDR3 DNA follows: TGTGCCAGTACCACTAGGAACGGAGGAGGTTGGGCAGATACGCAGTATTTT. It is translated as CASTTRNGGGWADTQYF. Using reference TRBV19 and TRBJ2-3 for the parts outside the CDR3, the full variable domain is DGGITQSPKYLFRKEGQNVTLSCEQNLNHDAMYWYRQDPGQGLRLIYYSQIVNDFQKGDIAEGYSVSREKKESFPLTVTSAQKNPTAFYLCASTTRNGGGWADTQYFGPGTRLTVL.